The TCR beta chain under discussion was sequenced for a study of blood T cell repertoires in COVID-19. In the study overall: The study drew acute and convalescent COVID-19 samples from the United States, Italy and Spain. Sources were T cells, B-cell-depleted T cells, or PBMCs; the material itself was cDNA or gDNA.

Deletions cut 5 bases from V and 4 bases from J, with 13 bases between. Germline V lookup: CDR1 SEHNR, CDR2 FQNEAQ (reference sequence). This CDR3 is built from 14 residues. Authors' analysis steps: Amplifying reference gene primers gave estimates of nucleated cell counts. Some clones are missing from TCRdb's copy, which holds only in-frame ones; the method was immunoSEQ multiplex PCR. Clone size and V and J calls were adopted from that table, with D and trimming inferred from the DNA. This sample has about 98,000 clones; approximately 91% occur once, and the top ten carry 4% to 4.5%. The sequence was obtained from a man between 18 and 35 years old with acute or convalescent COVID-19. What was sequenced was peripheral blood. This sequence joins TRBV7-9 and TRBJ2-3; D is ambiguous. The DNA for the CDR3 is TGTGCCAGCAGCCCAACCGGGTCCTCAGATACGCAGTATTTT. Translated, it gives CASSPTGSSDTQYF.